Below are 31 T cell receptor beta chains sequenced from a single sample in a study of CXCR3-negative and CXCR3-positive naive CD8 T cells. The method, 5' RACE with UMI labels, was used to prepare the TRB cDNA libraries. After re-calling the 5' RACE reads, TCRdb lists one entry per CDR3 protein, DNA absent. The ten most abundant clones cover around 1.6% of a sample with tens of thousands of distinct CDR3 sequences. The sample taken for sequencing was naive CXCR3- CD8+ T cells from blood. Specified subset: CD45RO-CCR7+CD27+CD95- naive CD8+ T cells lacking CXCR3 (TNR3-). These receptor sequences come from a human donor in good health. Some clones in this sample may be carry-over from other donors' samples.

V usage is TRBV29-1 and J usage is TRBJ2-2; the TCRdb call, TRBD1, lacks DNA for checking. The CDR3 runs 15 residues. Germline V lookup: CDR1 SQVTM, CDR2 ANQGSEA. The CDR3 is CSVGGDRENTGELFF.

V gene TRBV29-1 combines with J gene TRBJ2-1. Germline loops: CDR1 SQVTM, CDR2 ANQGSEA. CDR3 size: 14 residues. The CDR3 is CSVDIKSSYNEQFF.

V is TRBV27 and J is TRBJ1-5. CDR1 is MNHEY, CDR2 SMNVEV, per germline (reference sequence). The CDR3 extends over 14 amino acids. CDR3 residues: CASSFGASGRPQHF.

The chain links TRBV10-3 to TRBJ2-7. CDR1 is ENHRY, CDR2 SYGVKD, per germline. The CDR3 extends over 15 amino acids. CDR3 region: CAISDTAGISYEQYF.

V and J are TRBV10-3 and TRBJ1-2; the D call from TCRdb, TRBD1, cannot be confirmed without DNA. Germline V lookup: CDR1 ENHRY, CDR2 SYGVKD. This CDR3 is 13 amino acids long. The chain's CDR3 is CAISGDNNYGYTF.

The chain recombines TRBV3-1 with TRBJ1-2. Germline CDR1 and CDR2: LGHDT and YNNKEL (reference sequence). This CDR3 comprises 16 residues. CDR3 amino acids: CASSQDSYGSNYGYTF.

V gene TRBV4-3 combines with J gene TRBJ1-5; TCRdb selects TRBD1, and the lack of DNA leaves this call unchecked. This CDR3 is 15 amino acids long. Germline-derived CDR1 and CDR2 are LGHNA and YSLEER. The CDR3 region is CASSQDRGNNQPQHF.

The rearrangement uses TRBV29-1 and TRBJ2-3; TCRdb gives TRBD2 as the D gene, but with no DNA this cannot be confirmed. Germline CDR1 and CDR2: SQVTM and ANQGSEA. The CDR3 spans 15 residues. CDR3 sequence: CSVEGRDWSTDTQYF.

The V gene is TRBV21-1, the J gene TRBJ1-2. TRBV21-1 is a pseudogene segment. The CDR3 is 14 residues long. The CDR3: CASSKAAGNYGYTF.

This sequence joins TRBV29-1 and TRBJ2-1; there is no DNA to check the TCRdb D call of TRBD1. CDR3 length equals 14 residues. Germline lookup yields CDR1 SQVTM and CDR2 ANQGSEA. CDR3: CSVWGFSSSNEQFF.

The CDR3 sequence is CASSARQGFGEQYF. The V and J genes are TRBV28 and TRBJ2-7; absent DNA, TCRdb's TRBD1 call cannot be checked. The CDR3 has 14 residues. Germline V gene lookup returns CDR1 MDHEN and CDR2 SYDVKM.

The chain combines TRBV25-1 with TRBJ2-5; with no DNA, the TCRdb D assignment of TRBD2 cannot be verified. Germline V gene data show CDR1 as MGHDK and CDR2 as SYGVNS. This CDR3 contains 15 residues. Here the CDR3 reads CASSDPAGGTETQYF.

V and J are TRBV27 and TRBJ1-2; TCRdb selects TRBD1, and the lack of DNA leaves this call unchecked. Looked up from germline, CDR1 is MNHEY and CDR2 is SMNVEV (reference sequence). There are 15 residues in the CDR3. The CDR3: CASSLSAGQIYGYTF.

The V and J genes are TRBV29-1 and TRBJ2-4; the D call from TCRdb, TRBD1, cannot be confirmed without DNA. CDR3 size: 13 residues. From germline, CDR1 is SQVTM and CDR2 ANQGSEA. CDR3: CSVPGLAKNIQYF.

This sequence joins TRBV14 and TRBJ2-4; the TCRdb D gene call, TRBD2, has no DNA to confirm it. Germline loops: CDR1 SGHDN, CDR2 FVKESK. CDR3 length equals 16 residues. The CDR3 loop is CASSSAGGSAKNIQYF.

The J gene is TRBJ2-5, the V gene TRBV5-5; TCRdb designates TRBD1, a call that cannot be tested without DNA. Germline assignment: CDR1 SGHKS and CDR2 YYEKEE (reference sequence). This CDR3 is built from 15 residues. This chain's CDR3 is CASSLGGTGQETQYF.

The chain recombines TRBV28 with TRBJ2-7; TCRdb picks TRBD1, but there is no DNA to check that call. Per the germline V gene, CDR1 is MDHEN and CDR2 is SYDVKM. This CDR3 has 16 residues. CDR3 amino acids: CASSLRGRPFVGGQYF.

The chain couples TRBV29-1 to TRBJ1-2. The length of the CDR3 is 14 residues. CDR1 and CDR2 from the germline V gene are SQVTM and ANQGSEA. CDR3 amino acids: CSVEGGGFSYGYTF.

The chain joins TRBV29-1 to TRBJ2-2. The CDR3 has 13 amino acids. Germline CDR1 reads SQVTM; CDR2 reads ANQGSEA. CDR3 protein: CSVRQENTGELFF.

This CDR3 is CASSQTAGPPRVEQYF. V usage is TRBV12-3 or TRBV12-4 and J usage is TRBJ2-7; TCRdb names TRBD1, which stays unverified in the absence of DNA. The CDR3 has 16 amino acids.

The CDR3 protein is CASERSGERGEDEQYF. This chain uses TRBV2 with TRBJ2-7; the TCRdb D gene call, TRBD2, has no DNA to confirm it. The CDR3 has 16 residues. The V gene's germline CDR1 is SNHLY and CDR2 FYNNEI. The full variable domain, in which reference TRBV2 and TRBJ2-7 provide the parts outside the CDR3, is EPEVTQTPSHQVTQMGQEVILRCVPISNHLYFYWYRQILGQKVEFLVSFYNNEISEKSEIFDDQFSVERPDGSNFTLKIRSTKLEDSAMYFCASERSGERGEDEQYFGPGTRLTVT.

The V call is TRBV14, the J call TRBJ2-7. The CDR3 contains 13 residues. CDR1 is SGHDN and CDR2 is FVKESK in the germline V gene. This chain's CDR3 is CASSQAATYEQYF.

J is TRBJ2-3 and V is TRBV29-1; the D gene TCRdb calls, TRBD2, cannot be checked with no DNA. Germline V CDR1 and CDR2: SQVTM, ANQGSEA. The CDR3 length is 15 residues. CDR3 sequence: CSVLPLAGHTDTQYF.

The chain carries TRBV4-2 and TRBJ2-7; with no DNA, the TCRdb D assignment of TRBD1 cannot be verified. Germline CDR1 LGHNA, CDR2 YNFKEQ. The CDR3 is made up of 13 amino acids. The CDR3 spells CASSSAGDYEQYF.

CDR3 in amino acids: CASSQEMIYGGGAGNEQFF. The chain is built from TRBV4-3 and TRBJ2-1; the D call from TCRdb, TRBD2, cannot be confirmed without DNA. The CDR3 has 19 amino acids. The germline CDR1 and CDR2 sequences are LGHNA and YSLEER.

The V call is TRBV9, the J call TRBJ2-5; TCRdb picks TRBD1, but there is no DNA to check that call. CDR1 and CDR2 from the germline V gene are SGDLS and YYNGEE. This CDR3 region has 12 residues. The CDR3 sequence: CASSQGTETQYF.

The chain uses TRBV6-5 and TRBJ2-1. This CDR3 contains 15 residues. CDR1 MNHEY and CDR2 SVGAGI come from the germline V gene. This CDR3 is CASSYGKPSYNEQFF.

The rearrangement links TRBV6-2 or TRBV6-3 to TRBJ2-2; checking the TCRdb D call of TRBD1 is not possible without DNA. CDR3 length: 15 amino acids. Germline CDR1 MNHEY, CDR2 SVGEGT. The chain's CDR3 is CASSFLDSNTGELFF.

The rearrangement uses TRBV28 and TRBJ2-7; TCRdb picks TRBD1, but there is no DNA to check that call. The CDR3 totals 16 residues. Per the germline V gene, CDR1 is MDHEN and CDR2 is SYDVKM. This chain's CDR3 is CASSELGGGGRDEQYF.

V gene TRBV6-2 or TRBV6-3 combines with J gene TRBJ1-1. CDR3 length: 13 amino acids. The germline V gene has CDR1 MNHEY and CDR2 SVGEGT. The CDR3 sequence is CASRTVGYTEAFF.

The chain uses TRBV6-2 or TRBV6-3 and TRBJ2-3; TCRdb gives TRBD1 as the D gene, but with no DNA this cannot be confirmed. The CDR3 length is 15 residues. Germline CDR1 and CDR2: MNHEY and SVGEGT. The CDR3 spells CASSYSRSGADTQYF.